The T cell receptor beta chain under discussion was sequenced for a study of T cells in Graves' hyperthyroidism and ophthalmopathy. Germline loops: CDR1 MNHNS, CDR2 SASEGT. CDR3 length: 15 residues. J lost 7 bases, V lost 5 bases, and 11 bases had no gene match. For Graves' hyperthyroidism to be stable, ophthalmopathy could not progress within 18 months. The study excluded patients with uncontrolled infection, other autoimmune disease, pregnancy or lactation. Diagnostic decisions used clinical symptoms, serum thyroxine and TRAb, thyroid ultrasound and orbital computed tomography. Turning to this clonotype: The antigen is undetermined.

Study-wide results and caveats: Most thyroid clonotypes expanded above 0.001 appeared in blood too.

The CDR3 regions of TCR beta were amplified from RNA transcripts. The HTBI primer set served for first-round RT-PCR of the TCR CDR3. TCRdb passed the multiplex PCR reads through MiXCR, listing each CDR3 protein once. The sample records around 350,000 distinct CDR3 sequences, approximately 13% being singletons. This chain links TRBV6-1 with TRBJ2-7; 10 bases align to TRBD1. This clonotype originated in a woman aged 18-30 years with Graves' hyperthyroidism. Sequencing input: blood. Written as DNA, the CDR3 is TGTGCCAGCAGTACCCCGGACAGGGGGGGAGATGAGCAGTACTTC. Protein: CASSTPDRGGDEQYF.